This TCR beta chain stems from a study of blood T cell repertoires in COVID-19. Study summary: The origin of the acute and convalescent COVID-19 samples was the United States, Italy and Spain. In each case, the material was cDNA or gDNA derived from T cells, B-cell-depleted T cells, or PBMCs.

Original handling: Using reference gene primer amplification, nucleated cell counts were estimated. The data were produced by immunoSEQ multiplex PCR, yet TCRdb's version contains in-frame clones alone and is incomplete. The D gene and trimming were derived from the DNA, and the V and J assignments and clone size from that table. The sample has roughly 92,000 clones, 90% seen once. This receptor was identified in a man aged 45-60 years with acute or convalescent COVID-19. Material for sequencing was peripheral blood.

CDR3 bases: TGTGCCAGCAGCCCCCCGGGGGGCTGGGGGGGCTCTGGAAACACCATATATTTT. This translates into CASSPPGGWGGSGNTIYF. The chain couples TRBV7-2 to TRBJ1-3; D is perhaps TRBD1 (6 bases). Per germline, CDR1 SGHTA and CDR2 FQGNSA. V was pared by 5 bases and J by 0 bases, with 20 bases between. The CDR3 has 18 amino acids. Using reference TRBV7-2 and TRBJ1-3 for the parts outside the CDR3, the full variable domain is GAGVSQSPSNKVTEKGKDVELRCDPISGHTALYWYRQSLGQGLEFLIYFQGNSAPDKSGLPSDRFSAERTGGSVSTLTIQRTQQEDSAVYLCASSPPGGWGGSGNTIYFGEGSWLTVV.